A single sample is the source of the 13 T cell receptor beta chains below, sequenced in a study of post-analysis software for immune sequencing data. Findings and caveats of the study: With TRBV5-6, TRBV5-1 and TRBV20-1 included, about five TRBV segments were more frequent in patients than in controls.

The TCR beta cDNA libraries contained unique molecular identifiers. TCRdb passed the PCR reads through MiXCR, listing each CDR3 protein once. Of around 250,000 distinct CDR3 sequences in the sample, 36% are singletons; the top ten hold around 4.8%. Their recognized antigens are unknown. Specimen: blood. Receptor source: a girl aged 10 to 17 with multiple sclerosis.

This clonotype turned up a few times. As DNA, the CDR3 is TGTGCCAGCAGCTTAATTGCCCTAGCGGGAGGTATAGACAATGAGCAGTTCTTC. Translated: CASSLIALAGGIDNEQFF. The gene calls are TRBV7-2 and TRBJ2-1, with TRBD2 matching over 11 bases. There are 18 residues in the CDR3. V lost 2 bases, J lost 5 bases, and 11 bases stayed unmatched. Looked up from germline, CDR1 is SGHTA and CDR2 is FQGNSA.

The chain recombines TRBV12-3 or TRBV12-4 with TRBJ1-2; TRBD1 matches at 8 bases. The CDR3 is 13 residues long. V lost 5 bases, J lost 6 bases, and 5 bases stayed unmatched. The CDR3 region has the DNA TGTGCCAGCAGTCATCAGGGGGCCCATGGCTACACCTTC. This translates into CASSHQGAHGYTF.

This clonotype was detected only a few times. The rearrangement uses TRBV3-1 and TRBJ2-1; TRBD2 agrees at 8 bases. Trimming cost V 5 bases and J 8 bases; bases outside gene matches: 8. This CDR3 is built from 14 residues. Germline V CDR1 and CDR2: LGHDT, YNNKEL (reference sequence). The CDR3 coding sequence is TGTGCCAGCAGCTTCTGGACTAGCTGGTATGAGCAGTTCTTC. Translating gives CASSFWTSWYEQFF.

CDR3 coding DNA: TGTGCCAGCGCCCCTCCACTGGGACTAGCGGGAGGCAATGAGCAGTTCTTC. It yields the protein CASAPPLGLAGGNEQFF. The chain combines TRBV7-9 with TRBJ2-1; 15 nucleotides match TRBD2. Germline V gives CDR1 SEHNR, CDR2 FQNEAQ (reference sequence). The CDR3 is 17 amino acids. The trim removed 8 bases at V and 6 bases at J, leaving 11 bases unmatched.

As to this clonotype: A much larger clone lies a single base off, so this may be a read error. This rearrangement joins TRBV27 to TRBJ1-2; D possibly corresponds to TRBD1 (5 bases). In germline, CDR1 is MNHEY, CDR2 SMNVEV (reference sequence). The CDR3 length is 14 residues. Trimming cost V 3 bases and J 3 bases, with 11 bases left between them. The CDR3 coding sequence is TGTGCCAGCAGTTTCGGGGCCTCGGACTATGGCTACACCTTC. Protein: CASSFGASDYGYTF.

Points on this clonotype: This may come from a read error, since a much larger clone is one base off. The CDR3: CASAWRARAHNEQFF. CDR3 sequence (DNA): TGCGCCAGCGCTTGGAGGGCCCGAGCCCACAATGAGCAGTTCTTC. The chain is built from TRBV5-1 and TRBJ2-1; possible D gene TRBD2, 6 bases. CDR1 is SGHRS and CDR2 is YFSETQ in the germline V gene. The V gene lost 7 bases and the J gene lost 5 bases, with 19 bases spanning the gap. The CDR3 sequence is 15 residues long. Full variable domain (outside the CDR3, taken from reference TRBV5-1 and TRBJ2-1): KAGVTQTPRYLIKTRGQQVTLSCSPISGHRSVSWYQQTPGQGLQFLFEYFSETQRNKGNFPGRFSGRQFSNSRSEMNVSTLELGDSALYLCASAWRARAHNEQFFGPGTRLTVL.

The chain employs TRBV29-1 and TRBJ2-4; D possibly uses TRBD1 or TRBD2 (5 bases each). This CDR3 region has 15 residues. CDR1 SQVTM and CDR2 ANQGSEA come from the germline V gene. V gave up 7 bases and J gave up 13 bases, with 29 bases separating them. In nucleotides, the CDR3 is TGCAGCGCTAGAGGGGTCCAAGAGGGAGACGACGGGCAGTACTTC. Its protein is CSARGVQEGDDGQYF.

This clonotype was picked up many times. The V and J genes are TRBV12-3 or TRBV12-4 and TRBJ1-2, with D maybe TRBD1 (6 bases). Trimming removed 6 bases from V and 3 bases from J, with 20 bases in between. The CDR3 totals 16 residues. The CDR3 coding sequence is TGTGCCAGCAGCCTTTGGTCCTCAGGGGAGGACTATGGCTACACCTTC. Translation: CASSLWSSGEDYGYTF.

Regarding this clonotype: A read error may produce the germline difference seen at one junction end. The chain recombines TRBV20-1 with TRBJ2-1; D uncertain. The last part of the DNA fits TRBJ2-7 better; the J call may be wrong. Germline assignment: CDR1 DFQATT and CDR2 SNEGSKA (reference sequence). This CDR3 spans 14 amino acids. The CDR3 loop is CSVRGRAVYNEQYF. The CDR3 region has the DNA TGCAGTGTTAGAGGACGGGCGGTCTACAATGAGCAGTACTTC.

The V and J genes are TRBV11-2 and TRBJ1-3; D not certain. The germline CDR1 and CDR2 sequences are SGHAT and FQNNGV. The CDR3 spans 16 residues. Trimming removed 1 base from V and 0 bases from J, with 10 bases in between. Written as DNA, the CDR3 is TGTGCCAGCAGCTTAGTCGCGACAAACTCTGGAAACACCATATATTTT. It codes for CASSLVATNSGNTIYF.

The chain employs TRBV20-1 and TRBJ2-7; TRBD2 aligns across 9 bases. J was trimmed by 0 bases and V by 3 bases; bases with no gene match: 6. This CDR3 comprises 15 residues. In germline, CDR1 is DFQATT, CDR2 SNEGSKA (reference sequence). The DNA for the CDR3 is TGCAGTGCTAGTCTAGCGGGACCAAGCTCCTACGAGCAGTACTTC. Amino acid sequence: CSASLAGPSSYEQYF.

Of note for this clonotype: The junction departs from the called germline gene at one end, perhaps through a read error. The chain recombines TRBV6-1 with TRBJ1-3, with D unclear. Germline CDR1 reads MNHNS; CDR2 reads SASEGT. This CDR3 is built from 13 residues. CDR3 sequence reads: CAGSEDPGNTIYF. In DNA form, the CDR3 reads TGTGCCGGCAGTGAAGACCCTGGAAACACCATATATTTT.

In this sample, this clonotype turned up a few times. The chain recombines TRBV18 with TRBJ1-5; the match to TRBD1 covers 8 bases. CDR1 and CDR2 (germline): KGHSH, LQKENI. The trim removed 3 bases at V and 0 bases at J, leaving 7 bases unmatched. The CDR3 covers 17 residues. The CDR3 bases are TGTGCCAGCTCACCGGGACAGGTTCGGGGTAGCAATCAGCCCCAGCATTTT. It is translated as CASSPGQVRGSNQPQHF.